The T cell receptor (beta chain) under discussion was sequenced for a study of T-cell memory formation after mild COVID-19. Study-wide points: Researchers found some responding clones in pre-infection memory, a sign that cross-reactive memory joined.

This CDR3 spans 14 amino acids. V shed 5 bases and J shed 3 bases, with 14 bases lying between them. Germline V CDR1 and CDR2: SGHVS, FNYEAQ. About this clonotype itself: What it binds is not known.

TCRdb re-derived calls from the 5' RACE reads in MiXCR, one entry per CDR3 protein. The sample carries roughly 600,000 distinct CDR3 sequences, roughly 17% recorded once. The chain uses TRBV7-6 and TRBJ2-7; tentative D call: TRBD1 (6 bases). The sequenced sample consisted of PBMCs or a T cell subset sorted from them (not recorded which). This receptor was obtained from an adult woman who had mild COVID-19 (a few samples of this study predate the infection). Cell type and time point are not known. CDR3 sequence: CASSPRTVNYEQYF. DNA for the CDR3: TGTGCCAGCAGCCCGCGGACAGTTAACTACGAGCAGTACTTC.